The clone carrying this T cell receptor beta chain was detected many times. The data stem from a study of Graves' ophthalmopathy and Graves' hyperthyroidism. RNA served as the template for amplifying TCR beta CDR3 regions. Following a first-round RT-PCR that used HTBI primers, a second-round multiplex PCR was carried out. TCRdb reprocessed the multiplex PCR reads with MiXCR, giving one entry per CDR3 protein. This repertoire shows about 740,000 distinct CDR3 sequences, about 44% found once; its top ten account for approximately 43%. The receptor comes from an adult man with Graves' ophthalmopathy. The source material was peripheral blood.

The CDR3 DNA reads TGTGCCAGCAGTGAAGCGGCGTCTTACTACGAGCAGTACTTC. Protein product: CASSEAASYYEQYF. The chain joins TRBV2 to TRBJ2-7; no reliable D call. The V and J ends lost 0 bases and 3 bases respectively, with 9 bases between them. The CDR3 sequence is 14 residues long. Per germline, CDR1 SNHLY and CDR2 FYNNEI.